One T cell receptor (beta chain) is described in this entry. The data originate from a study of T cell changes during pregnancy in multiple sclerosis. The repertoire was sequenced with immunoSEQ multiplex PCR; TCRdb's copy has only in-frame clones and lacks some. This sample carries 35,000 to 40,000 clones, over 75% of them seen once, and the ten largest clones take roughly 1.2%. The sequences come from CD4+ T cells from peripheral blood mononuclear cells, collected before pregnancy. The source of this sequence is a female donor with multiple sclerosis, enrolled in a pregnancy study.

DNA for the CDR3: TGTGCCAGCAGCCCTATAGCGGGAGGGAGGATGGAGACCCAGTACTTC. Encoded protein: CASSPIAGGRMETQYF. This rearrangement joins TRBV7-3 to TRBJ2-5, with 11 bases aligning to TRBD2. Germline V gives CDR1 SGHTA, CDR2 FQGTGA. V lost 5 bases and J lost 5; bases outside the gene matches: 10. The CDR3 is 16 amino acids.